This entry features one T cell receptor (beta chain) sequence. These data originate in a study of blood T cell repertoires in COVID-19. Study details: Italy, Spain and the United States were the sources of the convalescent and acute COVID-19 samples.

In the original workflow: Counts of nucleated cells, estimated from reference gene primer amplification, were obtained. Only in-frame clones appear in the TCRdb table, and some are missing; sequencing was by immunoSEQ multiplex PCR. The V and J calls and the clone size are those of that table, but D and trimming were determined from the DNA. The sample consists of about 180,000 clones, around 83% of them appearing once. Per the germline V gene, CDR1 is MNHEY and CDR2 is SVGAGI. The junction had 2 bases not matched to a gene; V was cut back by 0 bases and J by 1 base. This CDR3 is built from 15 residues.

Sequencing was carried out using peripheral blood. The rearrangement joins TRBV6-5 to TRBJ1-1; 7 bases map to TRBD1. The receptor was derived from a woman in her 70s with COVID-19, enrolled during active disease. Written as DNA, the CDR3 is TGTGCCAGCAGTTACTCGAACAGGGGGAACACTGAAGCTTTCTTT. Amino acids: CASSYSNRGNTEAFF.